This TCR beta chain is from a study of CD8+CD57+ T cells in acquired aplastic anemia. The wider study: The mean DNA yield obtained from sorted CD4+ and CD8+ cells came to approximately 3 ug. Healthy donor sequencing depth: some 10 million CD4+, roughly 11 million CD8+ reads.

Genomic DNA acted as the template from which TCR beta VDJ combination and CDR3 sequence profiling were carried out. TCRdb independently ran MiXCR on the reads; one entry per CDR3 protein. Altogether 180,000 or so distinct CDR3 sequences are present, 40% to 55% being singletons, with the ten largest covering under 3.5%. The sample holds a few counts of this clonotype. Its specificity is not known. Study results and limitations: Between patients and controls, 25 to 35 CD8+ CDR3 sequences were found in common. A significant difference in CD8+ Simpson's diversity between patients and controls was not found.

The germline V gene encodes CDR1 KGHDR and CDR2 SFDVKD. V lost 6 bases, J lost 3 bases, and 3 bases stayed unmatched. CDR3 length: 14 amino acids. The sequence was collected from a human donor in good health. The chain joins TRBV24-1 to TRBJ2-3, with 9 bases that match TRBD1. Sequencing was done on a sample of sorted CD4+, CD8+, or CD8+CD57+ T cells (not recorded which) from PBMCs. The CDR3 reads CATSRTGETDTQYF. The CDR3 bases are TGTGCCACCAGTCGGACAGGGGAAACAGATACGCAGTATTTT.